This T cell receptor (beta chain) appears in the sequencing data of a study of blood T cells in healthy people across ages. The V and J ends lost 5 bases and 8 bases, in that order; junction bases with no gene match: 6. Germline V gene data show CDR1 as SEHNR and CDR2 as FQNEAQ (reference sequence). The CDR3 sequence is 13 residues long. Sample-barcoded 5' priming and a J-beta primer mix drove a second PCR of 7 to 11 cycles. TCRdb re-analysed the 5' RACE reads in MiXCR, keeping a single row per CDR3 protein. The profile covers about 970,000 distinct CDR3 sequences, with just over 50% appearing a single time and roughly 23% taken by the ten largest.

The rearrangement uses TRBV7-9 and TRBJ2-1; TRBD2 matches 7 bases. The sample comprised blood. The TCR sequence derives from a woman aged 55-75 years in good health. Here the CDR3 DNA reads TGTGCCAGCAGCCCGACTAGCTTCGATGAGCAGTTCTTC. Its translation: CASSPTSFDEQFF.